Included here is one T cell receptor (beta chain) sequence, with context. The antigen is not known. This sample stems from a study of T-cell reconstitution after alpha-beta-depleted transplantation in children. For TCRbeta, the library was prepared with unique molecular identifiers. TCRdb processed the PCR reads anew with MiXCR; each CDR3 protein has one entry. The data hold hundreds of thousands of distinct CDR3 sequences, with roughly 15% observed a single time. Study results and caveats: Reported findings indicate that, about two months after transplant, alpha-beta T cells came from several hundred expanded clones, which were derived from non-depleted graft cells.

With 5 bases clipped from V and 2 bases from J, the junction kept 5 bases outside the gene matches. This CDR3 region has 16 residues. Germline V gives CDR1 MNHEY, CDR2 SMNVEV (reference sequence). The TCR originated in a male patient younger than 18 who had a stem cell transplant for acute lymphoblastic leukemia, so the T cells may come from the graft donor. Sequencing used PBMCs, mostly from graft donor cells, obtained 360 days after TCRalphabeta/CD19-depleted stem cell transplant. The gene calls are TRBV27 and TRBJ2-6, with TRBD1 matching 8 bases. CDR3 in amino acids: CASSLSDRAGANVLTF. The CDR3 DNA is TGTGCCAGCAGTCTCTCGGACAGGGCTGGGGCCAACGTCCTGACTTTC.